Shown below are 26 T cell receptor beta chains from a single sample sequenced in a study of OX40 agonist ivuxolimab in advanced cancers. Libraries were prepared by immunoSEQ multiplex PCR; TCRdb keeps only in-frame clonotypes and omits some of them. The table has 50,000 to 65,000 clones, around nine tenths seen once. This specimen consisted of CD4+ or CD8+ T cells sorted from blood, obtained in a trial of the OX40 agonist ivuxolimab. These receptors originate from an adult with an advanced solid tumor such as melanoma, head and neck, liver or kidney cancer.

Only one count was recorded for this clone. The gene calls are TRBV5-8 and TRBJ1-3; the D gene is possibly TRBD1 (6 bases). The ends were cut back, 2 bases at V and 2 bases at J, with 14 bases in the middle. Germline CDR1 and CDR2: SGHTS and YDEGEE. CDR3 size: 16 residues. CDR3 in amino acids: CASSFVGGIAGNTIYF. The CDR3 bases are TGTGCCAGCAGCTTTGTAGGGGGAATAGCTGGAAACACCATATATTTT.

The V gene is TRBV12-5, the J gene TRBJ2-5, with 9 bases lining up with TRBD1. J lost 5 bases, V lost 5 bases, and 9 bases had no gene match. Germline V gives CDR1 LGHNT, CDR2 FRNRAP. The CDR3 totals 15 residues. CDR3 region: CASGPDTGTGETQYF. The CDR3 coding sequence is TGTGCTAGTGGTCCGGACACCGGGACAGGGGAGACCCAGTACTTC.

V is TRBV5-1 and J is TRBJ2-1, with D perhaps TRBD2 (5 bases). V dropped 0 bases and J dropped 0 bases, with 10 bases sitting between them. The CDR3 is made up of 16 amino acids. The germline V gene encodes CDR1 SGHRS and CDR2 YFSETQ. The CDR3: CASSLGLEGSYNEQFF. DNA for the CDR3: TGCGCCAGCAGCTTGGGTCTCGAGGGCTCCTACAATGAGCAGTTCTTC.

This chain joins TRBV29-1 and TRBJ2-7; 8 positions match TRBD1. Trimming took 3 bases from V and 6 from J; bases not matched to a gene: 16. From germline, CDR1 is SQVTM and CDR2 ANQGSEA. The CDR3 covers 16 residues. This CDR3 is CSVEVLGQGMGLEQYF. The CDR3 DNA sequence: TGCAGCGTTGAGGTTCTAGGACAGGGTATGGGACTCGAGCAGTACTTC.

The chain carries TRBV11-3 and TRBJ1-1; possibly TRBD1 for D (5 bases). The germline V and J ends were trimmed by 1 base and 4 bases, with 10 bases remaining between them. The germline V gene encodes CDR1 SGHNT and CDR2 YENEEA. The length of the CDR3 is 14 residues. As DNA, the CDR3 is TGTGCCAGCAGCTTAGGGCGGGGGAGCACTGAAGCTTTCTTT. This encodes CASSLGRGSTEAFF.

This rearrangement joins TRBV2 to TRBJ1-2; TRBD1 matches at 8 bases. The V gene end was trimmed by 6 bases and the J gene end by 5 bases; junction bases not matched to a gene: 5. CDR3 length equals 13 residues. In germline, CDR1 is SNHLY, CDR2 FYNNEI. CDR3: CASRGDRKYGYTF. CDR3 DNA sequence: TGTGCCAGCAGAGGGGACAGGAAATATGGCTACACCTTC.

The V and J genes are TRBV5-5 and TRBJ2-1; 8 bases match TRBD2. CDR3 length equals 16 residues. Looked up from germline, CDR1 is SGHKS and CDR2 is YYEKEE (reference sequence). V shed 0 bases, J shed 5 bases, and the junction held 7 bases outside the gene matches. The CDR3 DNA reads TGTGCCAGCAGCTTGGCCGGGCTAGCGGGCAACAATGAGCAGTTCTTC. Translation: CASSLAGLAGNNEQFF.

The CDR3: CASSGVYRRSDTQYF. The CDR3 coding sequence is TGTGCCAGCAGCGGGGTGTACAGGCGCTCGGATACGCAGTATTTT. J is TRBJ2-3 and V is TRBV2, with D perhaps being TRBD1 or TRBD2 (5 bases each). With 6 bases removed from V and 6 bases from J, the gap between germline ends came to 19 bases. The CDR3 covers 15 residues. CDR1 and CDR2 from the germline V gene are SNHLY and FYNNEI. The full variable domain, its missing parts supplied by reference TRBV2 and TRBJ2-3, is EPEVTQTPSHQVTQMGQEVILRCVPISNHLYFYWYRQILGQKVEFLVSFYNNEISEKSEIFDDQFSVERPDGSNFTLKIRSTKLEDSAMYFCASSGVYRRSDTQYFGPGTRLTVL.

The chain combines TRBV19 with TRBJ2-4; tentative D call: TRBD1 (6 bases). Germline V gene data show CDR1 as LNHDA and CDR2 as SQIVND (reference sequence). V gave up 4 bases and J gave up 2 bases, with 9 bases separating them. The CDR3 runs 14 residues. The CDR3 region has the DNA TGTGCCAGTAGTAAAGGGGGACCCAAAAACATTCAGTACTTC. This translates into CASSKGGPKNIQYF.

The CDR3 DNA reads as TGTGCCAGCAGCTTAGTAGGGGGCCACACCGGGGAGCTGTTTTTT. Protein: CASSLVGGHTGELFF. The chain carries TRBV11-2 and TRBJ2-2; 7 bases are shared with TRBD1. This CDR3 spans 15 amino acids. The V and J ends lost 1 base and 3 bases, in that order; junction bases with no gene match: 2. CDR1 and CDR2 (germline): SGHAT, FQNNGV.

The chain couples TRBV5-6 to TRBJ2-5, with a possible D match to TRBD1 (6 bases). Trimming pared 4 bases from V and 2 bases from J, leaving 15 bases between. Germline V gene data show CDR1 as SGHDT and CDR2 as YYEEEE. This CDR3 spans 15 amino acids. CDR3 amino acids: CASSTYPQGQETQYF. The CDR3 bases are TGTGCCAGCAGCACATACCCACAGGGTCAAGAGACCCAGTACTTC.

Notes on this clone: An end of the junction does not agree with germline; a read error may underlie this. The gene calls are TRBV7-9 and TRBJ2-3; possibly TRBD2 for D (6 bases). Germline V CDR1 and CDR2: SEHNR, FQNEAQ (reference sequence). CDR3 length: 17 residues. This CDR3 reads CAGSSKSRLRDSDTQYF. The CDR3 DNA reads as TGTGCCGGCAGTAGTAAATCGAGATTGAGGGACTCAGATACGCAGTATTTT.

J is TRBJ2-7 and V is TRBV6-1; TRBD2 might be the D (6 bases). CDR1 and CDR2 (germline): MNHNS, SASEGT. The ends were cut back, 3 bases at V and 3 bases at J, with 12 bases in the middle. The CDR3 has 14 residues. The CDR3 loop is CASSDWGLYYEQYF. DNA of the CDR3: TGTGCCAGCAGTGACTGGGGACTTTACTACGAGCAGTACTTC.

The V and J genes are TRBV6-6 and TRBJ1-3; tentatively, D is TRBD1 (5 bases). Germline assignment: CDR1 MNHNY and CDR2 SVGAGI (reference sequence). V was cut by 8 bases and J by 5 bases, with 19 bases left in between. The CDR3 contains 15 residues. The CDR3 protein is CASARQGDGRNTIYF. The CDR3 DNA follows: TGTGCCAGCGCGAGGCAGGGTGATGGTAGAAACACCATATATTTT.

The rearrangement uses TRBV5-4 and TRBJ2-3, with a possible D match to TRBD2 (6 bases). The CDR3 consists of 15 residues. Germline V gene lookup returns CDR1 SGHNT and CDR2 YYREEE (reference sequence). Trimming took 4 bases from V and 2 from J, leaving 14 bases between them. The CDR3 nucleotides are TGTGCCAGCAGCCCCCGGGAGAAGGTCACAGATACGCAGTATTTT. This translates into CASSPREKVTDTQYF.

The chain combines TRBV23-1 with TRBJ2-7; 8 nucleotides match TRBD2. TRBV23-1 is given ORF status, its function remaining uncertain. CDR3 size: 16 residues. V lost 2 bases, J lost 2 bases, and 8 bases stayed unmatched. The CDR3 loop is CASSQSGQRGTYEQYF. The CDR3 nucleotides are TGCGCCAGCAGTCAAAGCGGACAGCGGGGGACCTACGAGCAGTACTTC.

The chain couples TRBV7-9 to TRBJ2-3, with TRBD2 identical over 7 bases. This CDR3 spans 15 amino acids. V gave up 1 base and J gave up 6 bases; unmatched junction bases: 7. Germline V lookup: CDR1 SEHNR, CDR2 FQNEAQ (reference sequence). The CDR3 is CASSLGGGVSDTQYF. In nucleotides, the CDR3 is TGTGCCAGCAGCTTAGGTGGGGGGGTGTCGGATACGCAGTATTTT.

V is TRBV19 and J is TRBJ2-1, with D uncertain. CDR3 size: 15 residues. In germline, CDR1 is LNHDA, CDR2 SQIVND (reference sequence). V lost 3 bases, J lost 3 bases, and 12 bases lay in between. The DNA of the CDR3 is TGTGCCAGTAGTATGCAAGCGTCCTTCTACAATGAGCAGTTCTTC. Protein: CASSMQASFYNEQFF.

The chain is built from TRBV7-2 and TRBJ2-3; D might be TRBD2 (6 bases). CDR3 length equals 16 residues. V lost 5 bases to trimming and J lost 0 bases, with 15 bases between them. Germline V gene lookup returns CDR1 SGHTA and CDR2 FQGNSA. The CDR3 is CASSPRDFISTDTQYF. The CDR3, as DNA: TGTGCCAGCAGCCCTCGGGACTTCATAAGCACAGATACGCAGTATTTT.

The chain has TRBV10-3 and TRBJ1-2, with D possibly TRBD1 on 6 matching bases. V dropped 7 bases and J dropped 0 bases, with 9 bases sitting between them. Per the germline V gene, CDR1 is ENHRY and CDR2 is SYGVKD. This CDR3 has 13 amino acids. As DNA, the CDR3 is TGTGCCATCAATTCAGGGGCTAACTATGGCTACACCTTC. It translates to CAINSGANYGYTF.

This clone is medium-sized in the sample. V gene TRBV2 combines with J gene TRBJ2-7; D call uncertain. Germline V lookup: CDR1 SNHLY, CDR2 FYNNEI. CDR3 size: 12 residues. Trimming left V 5 bases short and J 6 bases short, with 11 bases between. The chain's CDR3 is CASSIIDGEQYF. The CDR3 region has the DNA TGTGCCAGCAGTATAATTGACGGCGAGCAGTACTTC. Supplemented by reference TRBV2 and TRBJ2-7, the full variable domain reads EPEVTQTPSHQVTQMGQEVILRCVPISNHLYFYWYRQILGQKVEFLVSFYNNEISEKSEIFDDQFSVERPDGSNFTLKIRSTKLEDSAMYFCASSIIDGEQYFGPGTRLTVT.

V usage is TRBV6-5 and J usage is TRBJ1-5; TRBD1 is a possible D gene (6 bases). The CDR3 is 13 residues long. The germline CDR1 and CDR2 sequences are MNHEY and SVGAGI. Trimming pared 6 bases from V and 7 bases from J, leaving 13 bases between. Here the CDR3 reads CASRRRQEQPQHF. CDR3 bases: TGTGCCAGCAGACGTCGACAGGAACAGCCCCAGCATTTT.

V is TRBV2 and J is TRBJ2-7; D ambiguous. CDR1 is SNHLY and CDR2 is FYNNEI in the germline V gene. This CDR3 comprises 11 residues. Trimming took off 8 bases at V and 3 bases at J, with 8 bases between the two ends. The CDR3 region has the DNA TGTGCCAGCCAAATGGTCTACGAGCAGTACTTC. Translated: CASQMVYEQYF.

V and J are TRBV10-1 and TRBJ2-1, with D possibly TRBD2 on 6 matching bases. CDR3 length: 15 amino acids. With 4 bases removed from V and 2 bases from J, the gap between germline ends came to 12 bases. Germline V CDR1 and CDR2: WNHNN, SYGVQD (reference sequence). CDR3 nucleotides: TGCGCCAGCAGTGCGACTAGATCACCCTACAATGAGCAGTTCTTC. Protein product: CASSATRSPYNEQFF.

CDR3 protein: CASSFRAIQREGRTDTQYF. As DNA, the CDR3 is TGTGCCAGCAGTTTCAGGGCCATCCAGCGGGAGGGCCGGACAGATACGCAGTATTTT. The chain uses TRBV27 and TRBJ2-3; 10 bases are a match to TRBD2. V gave up 3 bases and J gave up 3 bases; unmatched junction bases: 15. The CDR3 has 19 residues. Germline CDR1 MNHEY, CDR2 SMNVEV (reference sequence).

The V and J genes are TRBV19 and TRBJ2-5; D possibly corresponds to TRBD2 (6 bases). The CDR3 is 15 amino acids. The V gene lost 4 bases and the J gene lost 2 bases, with 14 bases spanning the gap. The V gene's germline CDR1 is LNHDA and CDR2 SQIVND (reference sequence). CDR3 protein: CASSTNQGLQETQYF. The DNA for the CDR3 is TGTGCCAGTAGTACAAACCAGGGACTTCAAGAGACCCAGTACTTC.